Listed here is a single TCR beta chain. Its antigen is as yet unknown. A deep-level run was used for the assay. The repertoire was sequenced with immunoSEQ multiplex PCR; TCRdb's copy has only in-frame clones and lacks some. The data contain millions of clones, 93% of them singletons. The data were obtained in a study of shared clonotypes between healthy human individuals. Study results and caveats: The genetic and exposure-history diversity represented was limited by few donors. It was expected that sequencing depth would affect clonotype sharing among donors.

This sequence was found in a man between 18 and 35 years old in good health. Some clones in this sample may be carry-over from other donors' samples. The source material was naive CD4+ T cells from PBMCs. The subset denotes: CD45RA+ positively selected.

In DNA form, the CDR3 reads TGTGCTAGAGGCGGGGTTGGTCTCAATGAGCAGTTCTTC. Its translation is CARGGVGLNEQFF. The rearrangement links TRBV21-1 to TRBJ2-1; the table's TRBD2 call for D was not verified on the DNA. TRBV21-1 is listed as a pseudogene. CDR3 size: 13 residues.